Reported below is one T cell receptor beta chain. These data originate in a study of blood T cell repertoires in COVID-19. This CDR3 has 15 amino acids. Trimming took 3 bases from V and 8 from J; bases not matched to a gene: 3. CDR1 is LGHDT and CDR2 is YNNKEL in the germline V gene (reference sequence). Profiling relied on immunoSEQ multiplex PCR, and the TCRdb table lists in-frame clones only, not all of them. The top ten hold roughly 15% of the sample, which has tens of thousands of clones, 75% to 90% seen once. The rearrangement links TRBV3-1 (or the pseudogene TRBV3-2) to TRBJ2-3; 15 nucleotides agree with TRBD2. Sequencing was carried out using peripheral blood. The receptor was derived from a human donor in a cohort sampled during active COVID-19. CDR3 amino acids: CASSQGLAGGVTQYF. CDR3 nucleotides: TGTGCCAGCAGCCAGGGACTAGCGGGAGGAGTTACGCAGTATTTT.